These T cell receptor beta chains were read from a single sample in a study of blood T cell repertoires in COVID-19. TCRdb's copy holds only in-frame clones and misses some; the assay was immunoSEQ multiplex PCR. The data contain fewer than 350,000 clones, 80% to 95% of them singletons. What was sequenced was PBMCs or T cells enriched from blood (not recorded which). The receptors were gathered from a man aged 40-49 years who had been exposed to COVID-19. CDR3s include the opening cysteine and the closing phenylalanine or tryptophan. The D gene is left open where the match is weak.

D: -; V: TRBV28; CDR3: CASTEHGGDTEAFF
D: -; V: TRBV5-1; CDR3: CASSLAFQGISYEQYF
D: -; V: TRBV28; CDR3: CASRPTGPQETQYF
D: -; V: TRBV19; CDR3: CASSIRTDYEQYF
D: -; V: TRBV5-5; CDR3: CASSAQHEGNSPLHF
D: TRBD2; V: TRBV7-8; CDR3: CASSLPLTQREVGEQYF
D: TRBD2; V: TRBV5-4; CDR3: CASSLDSGSSYEQYF
D: -; V: TRBV25-1; CDR3: CASSDAGQGRGDTQYF
D: -; V: TRBV27; CDR3: CASSRTGFIVYGYTF
D: TRBD1; V: TRBV7-9; CDR3: CASSLSTGGGEQYF
D: TRBD2; V: TRBV19; CDR3: CASRTARLALNTGELFF
D: TRBD2; V: TRBV28; CDR3: CASSLKLTTSGGETQYF
D: -; V: TRBV19; CDR3: CASSIITGSYNEQFF
D: TRBD2; V: TRBV4-2; CDR3: CASRTSGSTDTQYF
D: TRBD2; V: TRBV2; CDR3: CASSPRAGDTGELFF
D: TRBD1; V: TRBV7-2; CDR3: CASSPRTGDYEKLFF
D: -; V: TRBV28; CDR3: CASSLQGLGYTF
D: -; V: TRBV19; CDR3: CASKKDTTNYGYTF
D: TRBD2; V: TRBV7-2; CDR3: CASKAGGGTDTQYF
D: TRBD1; V: TRBV28; CDR3: CASSFGVGDRVRTEAFF
D: TRBD1; V: TRBV7-2; CDR3: CASSSDHRDSHQPQHF
D: -; V: TRBV12-5; CDR3: CASGLTRGPGELFF
D: -; V: TRBV19; CDR3: CASSIRSGNQPQHF
D: TRBD1; V: TRBV2; CDR3: CASSPGTGNYGYTF
D: TRBD1; V: TRBV19; CDR3: CASSQGVSGANVLTF
D: TRBD1; V: TRBV11-3; CDR3: CASSSGQNYEQYF
D: TRBD2; V: TRBV7-8; CDR3: CASSQVAGGPGEQYF
D: -; V: TRBV7-3; CDR3: CASSQAGGGTNYGYTF
D: TRBD1; V: TRBV5-1; CDR3: CASSSTGRTGGSETQYF
D: -; V: TRBV7-6; CDR3: CASSLAPNPLTDTQYF
D: TRBD1; V: TRBV2; CDR3: CASSTTGASNQPQHF
D: -; V: TRBV12-5; CDR3: CATSGSTDTQYF
D: TRBD1; V: TRBV5-4; CDR3: CASSLAWTGSYEQYF
D: TRBD1; V: TRBV6-5; CDR3: CATLAGTEAYNEQFF
D: -; V: TRBV7-2; CDR3: CASSLVPATNEKLFF
D: -; V: TRBV12-3/TRBV12-4; CDR3: CASGESSYNEQFF
D: TRBD2; V: TRBV4-1; CDR3: CASSQGTSENTGELFF
D: TRBD1; V: TRBV9; CDR3: CASSTRRDRVTDTQYF
D: TRBD1; V: TRBV5-1; CDR3: CASSPPGQGSYEQYF
D: -; V: TRBV13; CDR3: CASSLLQVHGNTIYF
D: TRBD1; V: TRBV6-5; CDR3: CASSRGPDQPQHF
D: TRBD1; V: TRBV28; CDR3: CASIGTGSKFF
D: TRBD2; V: TRBV25-1; CDR3: CATTSGIYNEQFF